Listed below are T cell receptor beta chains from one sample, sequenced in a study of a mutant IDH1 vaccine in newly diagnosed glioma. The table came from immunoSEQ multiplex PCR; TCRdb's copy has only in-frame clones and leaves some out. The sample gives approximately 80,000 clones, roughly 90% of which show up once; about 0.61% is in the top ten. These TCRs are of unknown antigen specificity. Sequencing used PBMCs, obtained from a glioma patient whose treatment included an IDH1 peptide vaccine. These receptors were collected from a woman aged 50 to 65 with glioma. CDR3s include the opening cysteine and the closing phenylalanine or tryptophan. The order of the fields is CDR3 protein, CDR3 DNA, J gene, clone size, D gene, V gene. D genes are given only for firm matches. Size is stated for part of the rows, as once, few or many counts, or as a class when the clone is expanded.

CAYAGGLISYEQYF,TGTGCCTACGCAGGGGGCCTTATCTCCTACGAGCAGTACTTC,TRBJ2-7,.,TRBD1,TRBV30
CASSKGGEPAGEIYEQYF,TGTGCCAGCAGTAAAGGAGGGGAACCGGCAGGGGAAATCTACGAGCAGTACTTC,TRBJ2-7,.,.,TRBV13
CASSIGNQETQYF,TGTGCCAGTAGTATTGGGAACCAAGAGACCCAGTACTTC,TRBJ2-5,.,.,TRBV19
CASTGRGTEAFF,TGTGCCAGCACTGGCAGGGGCACTGAAGCTTTCTTT,TRBJ1-1,.,.,TRBV28
CASSLRDYSEKLFF,TGTGCCAGCAGCCTCCGGGACTATAGTGAAAAACTGTTTTTT,TRBJ1-4,.,.,TRBV5-6
CATSGGWVSYNEQFF,TGCGCCACGAGTGGGGGCTGGGTGAGCTACAATGAGCAGTTCTTC,TRBJ2-1,.,.,TRBV10-2
CASSLSLGTGTTYEQYF,TGTGCCAGCAGTTTATCCCTGGGAACCGGGACAACTTACGAGCAGTACTTC,TRBJ2-7,.,.,TRBV27
CASSTTGGSGTEAFF,TGTGCCAGCAGCACCACAGGGGGCTCGGGGACTGAAGCTTTCTTT,TRBJ1-1,.,TRBD1,TRBV28
CASSFPQGGGYTF,TGTGCCAGCAGCTTCCCACAGGGGGGCGGCTACACCTTC,TRBJ1-2,.,TRBD1,TRBV11-2
CASIRGGEQYF,TGTGCCAGCATAAGGGGGGGCGAGCAGTACTTC,TRBJ2-7,.,.,TRBV27
CASSPGQGARQPQHF,TGTGCCAGCAGCCCGGGACAGGGGGCGAGACAGCCCCAGCATTTT,TRBJ1-5,.,TRBD1,TRBV6-1
CASSLGDRQPQHF,TGTGCCAGCAGCTTAGGAGATAGGCAGCCCCAGCATTTT,TRBJ1-5,few,.,TRBV11-2
CASSELGGNTEAFF,TGTGCCAGTAGCGAGTTAGGGGGTAACACTGAAGCTTTCTTT,TRBJ1-1,few,.,TRBV19
CASSSPSANTGELFF,TGTGCCAGCAGCTCCCCTAGCGCAAACACCGGGGAGCTGTTTTTT,TRBJ2-2,.,.,TRBV7-3
CASWGERHSNTEAFF,TGTGCCAGCTGGGGCGAAAGACATTCGAACACTGAAGCTTTCTTT,TRBJ1-1,.,.,TRBV4-2
CAISRGGTGGAEAFF,TGTGCCATTTCCCGGGGAGGGACAGGGGGTGCTGAAGCTTTCTTT,TRBJ1-1,.,TRBD1,TRBV6-6
CASSQGGLQETQYF,TGCGCCAGCAGCCAAGGGGGACTCCAGGAGACCCAGTACTTC,TRBJ2-5,.,.,TRBV4-1
CSVEGTANTEAFF,TGCAGCGTTGAAGGGACGGCGAACACTGAAGCTTTCTTT,TRBJ1-1,.,.,TRBV29-1
CASTDRDPSTDTQYF,TGCGCCAGCACAGACCGGGACCCAAGCACAGATACGCAGTATTTT,TRBJ2-3,.,.,TRBV5-1
CASSLGLVLATNTGELFF,TGTGCCAGCAGCTTAGGGTTGGTATTGGCTACTAACACCGGGGAGCTGTTTTTT,TRBJ2-2,.,.,TRBV7-9
CASSVTANQPQHF,TGTGCCAGCAGCGTGACAGCGAATCAGCCCCAGCATTTT,TRBJ1-5,.,.,TRBV7-9
CASSFLGFGTDTQYF,TGTGCCAGCAGCTTCTTGGGGTTCGGTACAGATACGCAGTATTTT,TRBJ2-3,.,.,TRBV5-6
CASSEGSYGYTF,TGTGCCAGCAGTGAAGGCAGCTATGGCTACACCTTC,TRBJ1-2,.,.,TRBV6-1
CASSLPPGTDLYEQYF,TGTGCCAGCAGTTTACCCCCCGGGACGGACCTCTACGAGCAGTACTTC,TRBJ2-7,once,.,TRBV6-5
CASRQGVLTEAFF,TGTGCCAGCAGGCAGGGGGTTCTCACTGAAGCTTTCTTT,TRBJ1-1,.,TRBD1,TRBV6-1
CASSDGFNQPQHF,TGTGCCAGCAGTGATGGGTTCAATCAGCCCCAGCATTTT,TRBJ1-5,.,.,TRBV6-1
CASISGWGEAFF,TGTGCCAGCATCTCCGGCTGGGGCGAAGCTTTCTTT,TRBJ1-1,few,.,TRBV6-5
CASSFFGQGGEKLFF,TGTGCCAGCAGCTTTTTCGGACAGGGAGGCGAAAAACTGTTTTTT,TRBJ1-4,.,TRBD1,TRBV7-2
CASSSTGGANTGELFF,TGCGCCAGCAGCAGCACAGGGGGCGCGAACACCGGGGAGCTGTTTTTT,TRBJ2-2,.,TRBD1,TRBV5-1
CASSSGTGSYEQYF,TGTGCCAGCAGCTCTGGGACAGGGTCCTACGAGCAGTACTTC,TRBJ2-7,.,TRBD1,TRBV5-5
CASSWGWGPSYEQYF,TGTGCCAGCAGCTGGGGTTGGGGGCCCTCCTACGAGCAGTACTTC,TRBJ2-7,.,.,TRBV5-8
CSVEVASGSNQPQHF,TGCAGCGTTGAAGTGGCCTCGGGTAGCAATCAGCCCCAGCATTTT,TRBJ1-5,once,.,TRBV29-1
CASSFLAGEPTDTQYF,TGTGCCAGCAGTTTCTTAGCGGGAGAGCCGACAGATACGCAGTATTTT,TRBJ2-3,.,TRBD2,TRBV28
CASNLRGTGEQYF,TGTGCCAGCAATTTGAGAGGGACGGGAGAGCAGTACTTC,TRBJ2-7,.,.,TRBV6-6
CASSYSLVGGSYEQYF,TGTGCCAGCAGTTACTCCCTGGTTGGCGGCTCCTACGAGCAGTACTTC,TRBJ2-7,.,.,TRBV6-5
CASSITTSSYEQYF,TGCGCCAGCAGCATCACGACTAGCTCCTACGAGCAGTACTTC,TRBJ2-7,.,.,TRBV5-1
CASIAGGGEQYF,TGTGCCAGTATAGCGGGGGGCGGCGAGCAGTACTTC,TRBJ2-7,.,TRBD2,TRBV19
CASSLDDSYGYTF,TGTGCCAGCAGTTTAGATGACAGCTATGGCTACACCTTC,TRBJ1-2,once,.,TRBV28
CASREGGNQPQHF,TGTGCCAGCAGAGAGGGGGGCAATCAGCCCCAGCATTTT,TRBJ1-5,few,.,TRBV6-1
CASSVSEVTTEAFF,TGTGCCAGCAGCGTGAGCGAGGTCACCACTGAAGCTTTCTTT,TRBJ1-1,.,.,TRBV7-9
CASRAGTTEKLFF,TGTGCCAGCAGGGCCGGGACTACTGAAAAACTGTTTTTT,TRBJ1-4,.,.,TRBV27
CASSPWTGGTDTQYF,TGTGCCAGCAGCCCATGGACAGGAGGTACAGATACGCAGTATTTT,TRBJ2-3,.,TRBD1,TRBV5-4
CASSPLEGQKMNTEAFF,TGTGCCAGCTCACCACTAGAAGGACAAAAAATGAACACTGAAGCTTTCTTT,TRBJ1-1,.,.,TRBV18
CAISESGVQEPQHF,TGTGCCATCAGTGAGTCCGGGGTTCAGGAGCCCCAGCATTTT,TRBJ1-5,.,.,TRBV10-3
CASSVGSGGEETQYF,TGTGCCAGCAGCGTAGGTTCAGGGGGCGAAGAGACCCAGTACTTC,TRBJ2-5,.,TRBD1,TRBV9
CASSPGQISEAFF,TGCGCCAGCAGCCCGGGACAGATAAGCGAAGCTTTCTTT,TRBJ1-1,.,TRBD1,TRBV10-1
CASSEVSTSYEQYF,TGTGCCAGCTCCGAGGTATCCACTTCCTACGAGCAGTACTTC,TRBJ2-7,.,.,TRBV27
CASSQEGPRRATNEKLFF,TGTGCCAGCAGCCAAGAGGGACCGCGGAGGGCAACTAATGAAAAACTGTTTTTT,TRBJ1-4,.,.,TRBV4-2
CASSFGLAENEQFF,TGTGCCAGCAGCTTTGGACTAGCGGAGAATGAGCAGTTCTTC,TRBJ2-1,.,TRBD2,TRBV7-9
CAISGTGNQPQHF,TGTGCCATCAGTGGGACAGGGAATCAGCCCCAGCATTTT,TRBJ1-5,.,TRBD1,TRBV10-3
CASSGIAGEEQFF,TGCGCCAGCAGCGGAATAGCGGGAGAAGAGCAGTTCTTC,TRBJ2-1,.,TRBD2,TRBV5-1
CASSPYRGGTYNEQFF,TGTGCCAGCAGCCCTTATCGGGGCGGAACCTACAATGAGCAGTTCTTC,TRBJ2-1,.,.,TRBV7-8
CASSETSGTIYEQYF,TGCGCCAGCAGCGAGACCTCCGGGACTATCTACGAGCAGTACTTC,TRBJ2-7,.,TRBD2,TRBV5-1
CASSFLTSSEKHYGYTF,TGTGCCAGCAGTTTCCTCACATCGTCAGAAAAGCACTATGGCTACACCTTC,TRBJ1-2,.,.,TRBV28
CASSETPGTYLSYEQYF,TGTGCCAGCAGCGAAACCCCCGGGACGTACCTCTCCTACGAGCAGTACTTC,TRBJ2-7,.,.,TRBV2
CASSTTGTSGSGEQYF,TGTGCCAGTAGCACCACCGGGACTAGCGGGAGTGGGGAGCAGTACTTC,TRBJ2-7,.,TRBD2,TRBV19
CSALGGSSYEQYF,TGCAGCGCCCTGGGGGGCAGCTCCTACGAGCAGTACTTC,TRBJ2-7,.,.,TRBV29-1
CASSTDRGRYGQYF,TGTGCCAGCAGTACCGACAGGGGGCGGTACGGGCAGTACTTC,TRBJ2-7,.,TRBD1,TRBV28
CASSLSQVTQYF,TGTGCCAGCAGTCTAAGTCAAGTCACCCAGTACTTC,TRBJ2-5,.,.,TRBV28